The sequence of this T cell receptor (beta chain) was determined in a study of blood T cell repertoires in COVID-19. Study details: Samples representing acute and convalescent COVID-19 were sourced from the United States, Italy and Spain.

The V and J ends lost 2 bases and 2 bases, in that order; junction bases with no gene match: 8. There are 18 residues in the CDR3. The germline V gene encodes CDR1 SNHLY and CDR2 FYNNEI. This clone was found once. Per the study methods: Amplification with reference gene primers provided the estimates of nucleated cell counts. TCRdb's table, derived via immunoSEQ multiplex PCR, lists solely in-frame clones and lacks some. V and J calls and clone size are given by that table; D and trimming were obtained from the DNA. The sample lists around 130,000 clones, more than 70% seen once, with around 4% in the top ten.

This chain uses TRBV2 with TRBJ2-2; 10 bases fit TRBD2. Material for sequencing was peripheral blood. This TCR came from a human donor in a cohort sampled during active COVID-19. The CDR3 loop is CASSEFSLAGENTGELFF. The CDR3 DNA follows: TGTGCCAGCAGTGAATTTAGCCTAGCGGGGGAAAACACCGGGGAGCTGTTTTTT.